The 7 T cell receptor beta chains given below trace back to one sample, sequenced in a study of blood T cell repertoires in COVID-19. Method: immunoSEQ multiplex PCR; TCRdb's copy keeps in-frame clones and lacks some. The sample has 150,000 to 190,000 clones; 80% are singletons. The sample was peripheral blood. The receptor source for this set is a man aged 55 to 70 with acute or convalescent COVID-19.

CDR3 in DNA: TGTGCCAGCAGCGGAAGCCTCTCTTATAATTCACCCCTCCACTTT. It encodes CASSGSLSYNSPLHF. The J gene is TRBJ1-6, the V gene TRBV9; D remains ambiguous. The CDR3 is 15 residues long. Looked up from germline, CDR1 is SGDLS and CDR2 is YYNGEE. The germline V and J ends were trimmed by 3 bases and 4 bases, with 11 bases remaining between them.

The V and J genes are TRBV10-3 and TRBJ2-3, with a possible D match to TRBD1 (6 bases). The germline gives CDR1 ENHRY, CDR2 SYGVKD. The CDR3 covers 15 residues. V was cut by 5 bases and J by 2 bases, with 14 bases left in between. CDR3 in DNA: TGTGCCATCAGTACAGGGTTCCTGAACACAGATACGCAGTATTTT. This sequence encodes CAISTGFLNTDTQYF.

The rearrangement joins TRBV27 to TRBJ2-7; tentatively, D is TRBD2 (6 bases). V lost 5 bases and J 0 bases, leaving 14 bases between the germline ends. From germline, CDR1 is MNHEY and CDR2 SMNVEV (reference sequence). There are 15 residues in the CDR3. CDR3 nucleotides: TGTGCCAGCAGTCTTTTACGGGAGACCTCCTACGAGCAGTACTTC. This encodes CASSLLRETSYEQYF.

V is TRBV9 and J is TRBJ2-1; 8 positions match TRBD2. Germline CDR1 is SGDLS and CDR2 is YYNGEE. The CDR3 spans 12 residues. The trim removed 2 bases at V and 13 bases at J, leaving 5 bases unmatched. CDR3 protein: CASSVSGREQFF. The CDR3 region has the DNA TGTGCCAGCAGCGTGAGCGGGAGAGAACAGTTCTTC.

This sequence joins TRBV3-1 (or the pseudogene TRBV3-2) and TRBJ1-3; TRBD1 aligns across 7 bases. The CDR3 has 14 residues. Germline V lookup: CDR1 LGHDT, CDR2 YNNKEL (reference sequence). After removal of 3 bases from V and 3 bases from J, the junction contained 2 bases not matched to a gene. The DNA of the CDR3 is TGTGCCAGCAGCCAGGGACAGAATGGAAACACCATATATTTT. It specifies CASSQGQNGNTIYF.

The chain is built from TRBV19 and TRBJ1-4; D gene uncertain. Trimming removed 0 bases from V and 3 bases from J, with 11 bases in between. The CDR3 is 16 amino acids. Germline CDR1 reads LNHDA; CDR2 reads SQIVND (reference sequence). CDR3 loop: CASSIEVGTSNEKLFF. The CDR3 DNA reads TGTGCCAGTAGTATAGAAGTTGGCACCTCTAATGAAAAACTGTTTTTT.

In this sample, this clone turned up a few times. V is TRBV2 and J is TRBJ1-6, with D possibly matching TRBD1 (6 bases). V lost 6 bases and J lost 7, with 16 bases in between. Germline-derived CDR1 and CDR2 are SNHLY and FYNNEI. The CDR3 contains 15 residues. The CDR3 protein is CASRLQGWGNSPLHF. The DNA of the CDR3 is TGTGCCAGCAGGTTACAGGGTTGGGGAAATTCACCCCTCCACTTT.